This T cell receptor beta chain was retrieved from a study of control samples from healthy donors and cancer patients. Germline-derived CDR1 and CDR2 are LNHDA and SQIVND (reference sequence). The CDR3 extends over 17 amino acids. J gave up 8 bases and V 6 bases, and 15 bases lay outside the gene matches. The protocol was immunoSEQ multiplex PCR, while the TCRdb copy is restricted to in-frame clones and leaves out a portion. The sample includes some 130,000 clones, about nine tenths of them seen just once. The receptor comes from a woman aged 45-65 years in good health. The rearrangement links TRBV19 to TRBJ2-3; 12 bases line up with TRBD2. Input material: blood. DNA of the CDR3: TGTGCCAGTAGCCCACGTCTGACTAGCGGGAGTAAATCTACGCAGTATTTT. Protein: CASSPRLTSGSKSTQYF.